The next 13 T cell receptor beta chains were all read from a single sample in a study of T cell repertoires in cytomegalovirus infection. One entry per CDR3 protein results from TCRdb running MiXCR on the reads. The sample carries under 120,000 distinct CDR3 sequences, approximately 45% recorded once. Their target antigens are unknown. Sequences were derived from CD8+ T cells from cultured PBMCs, sampled from culture after CMV antigen stimulation. The source is a human donor in good health (CMV status not recorded). Some clones in this sample may be carry-over from other donors' samples.

The chain employs TRBV7-2 and TRBJ2-7, with TRBD2 matching 8 bases. Germline CDR1 SGHTA, CDR2 FQGNSA. Unmatched junction bases numbered 5, after V lost 3 bases and J lost 4 bases. The CDR3 spans 14 residues. The CDR3 sequence is CASSLGLDLYEQYF. In nucleotides, the CDR3 is TGTGCCAGCAGCTTGGGACTAGACTTATACGAGCAGTACTTC. The variable domain in full, with the rest retrieved from reference TRBV7-2 and TRBJ2-7, is GAGVSQSPSNKVTEKGKDVELRCDPISGHTALYWYRQSLGQGLEFLIYFQGNSAPDKSGLPSDRFSAERTGGSVSTLTIQRTQQEDSAVYLCASSLGLDLYEQYFGPGTRLTVT.

This clonotype was seen ten or more times. The chain uses TRBV7-9 and TRBJ1-1, with 7 bases aligning to TRBD1. The CDR3 extends over 14 amino acids. The germline CDR1 and CDR2 sequences are SEHNR and FQNEAQ (reference sequence). V lost 2 bases to trimming and J lost 4 bases; unmatched junction nucleotides: 4. The CDR3 here is CASSLTGASTEAFF. CDR3 bases: TGTGCCAGCAGCTTAACAGGGGCAAGCACTGAAGCTTTCTTT.

This clonotype turned up a few times. This chain joins TRBV12-3 or TRBV12-4 and TRBJ2-1; TRBD2 matches 13 bases. This CDR3 contains 18 residues. Trimming at V came to 6 bases and at J to 3 bases, leaving 11 bases not matched to a gene. The CDR3 spells CASRGTSGAGEGYNEQFF. The CDR3 bases are TGTGCCAGCAGGGGGACTAGCGGGGCCGGGGAGGGCTACAATGAGCAGTTCTTC.

CDR3: CASSEMKRDGYTF. The CDR3 nucleotides are TGTGCCAGCAGTGAAATGAAACGGGATGGCTACACCTTC. The chain couples TRBV6-1 to TRBJ1-2; no clear D. This CDR3 is 13 amino acids long. V was trimmed by 2 bases and J by 6 bases, leaving 10 bases between them. Germline V CDR1 and CDR2: MNHNS, SASEGT.

This clonotype has just one count. The V gene is TRBV2, the J gene TRBJ2-1, with D possibly TRBD1 on 5 matching bases. The CDR3 runs to 11 residues. Between the trimmed V and J ends, which lost 8 bases and 8 bases, there was a span of 10 bases. Germline CDR1 SNHLY, CDR2 FYNNEI. DNA for the CDR3: TGTGCCAGCTTCAGGGTGGATGAGCAGTTCTTC. This gives the protein CASFRVDEQFF.

J is TRBJ2-5 and V is TRBV7-7, with D tentatively TRBD2 (5 bases). The V gene's germline CDR1 is SSHAT and CDR2 FNYEAQ (reference sequence). The CDR3 loop spans 14 amino acids. V lost 3 bases to trimming and J lost 2 bases, with 10 bases between them. CDR3 nucleotide sequence: TGTGCCAGCAGCTTCGGGGATTTACAAGAGACCCAGTACTTC. Its protein is CASSFGDLQETQYF.

This rearrangement joins TRBV24-1 to TRBJ2-2; 7 bases fit TRBD1. CDR3 length equals 15 residues. The V gene end was trimmed by 5 bases and the J gene end by 1 base; junction bases not matched to a gene: 3. The germline V gene has CDR1 KGHDR and CDR2 SFDVKD. This CDR3 is CATSGQGENTGELFF. The CDR3 DNA reads TGTGCCACCAGTGGACAGGGTGAGAACACCGGGGAGCTGTTTTTT.

The table lists this clonotype with a count of one. The DNA of the CDR3 is TGTGCCAGCAGCTTTAGCGGGGGGAGCCTAGGGACCCAGTACTTC. It is translated as CASSFSGGSLGTQYF. The genes are TRBV7-6 and TRBJ2-5, with TRBD2 matching 10 bases. CDR3 length equals 15 residues. Germline trimming cut 3 bases from V and 7 bases from J; bases unmatched to any gene: 8. Germline V gene sequence: CDR1 SGHVS, CDR2 FNYEAQ. Full variable domain (rest looked up from reference TRBV7-6 and TRBJ2-5): GAGVSQSPRYKVTKRGQDVALRCDPISGHVSLYWYRQALGQGPEFLTYFNYEAQQDKSGLPNDRFSAERPEGSISTLTIQRTEQRDSAMYRCASSFSGGSLGTQYFGPGTRLLVL.

This clonotype was counted a few times. This chain uses TRBV2 with TRBJ2-1; D remains ambiguous. The ends were cut back, 2 bases at V and 2 bases at J, with 13 bases in the middle. Germline CDR1 SNHLY, CDR2 FYNNEI. CDR3 length: 16 residues. The chain's CDR3 is CASSESGDLTYNEQFF. The CDR3, as DNA: TGTGCCAGCAGTGAAAGTGGGGATCTGACCTACAATGAGCAGTTCTTC.

The V gene is TRBV7-6, the J gene TRBJ2-1; TRBD1 is a possible D gene (6 bases). The CDR3 is 13 residues long. Germline V gene lookup returns CDR1 SGHVS and CDR2 FNYEAQ. V was pared by 3 bases and J by 12 bases, with 15 bases between. The CDR3 loop reads CASSLDSQRWQFF. CDR3 DNA sequence: TGTGCCAGCAGCTTGGACAGTCAACGGTGGCAGTTCTTC.

This clonotype was seen only a few times. V usage is TRBV12-3 or TRBV12-4 and J usage is TRBJ2-1; a possible D gene is TRBD2 (6 bases). This CDR3 is built from 16 residues. Trimming pared 5 bases from V and 0 bases from J, leaving 14 bases between. In DNA form, the CDR3 reads TGTGCCAGCAGTCCCCCGGGAGTAAGCTCCTACAATGAGCAGTTCTTC. The encoded protein is CASSPPGVSSYNEQFF.

The V gene is TRBV10-3, the J gene TRBJ1-2; maybe TRBD1 (6 bases). The V end lost 6 bases, the J end lost 3 bases, and 26 bases lay between the germline ends. In germline, CDR1 is ENHRY, CDR2 SYGVKD. The CDR3 extends over 18 amino acids. The DNA for the CDR3 is TGTGCCATCAGCCATCAACGGAACAGGGCCATTCTGGACTATGGCTACACCTTC. Translated, it gives CAISHQRNRAILDYGYTF.

The V gene is TRBV11-2, the J gene TRBJ2-7, with 11 bases lining up with TRBD1. The junction had 22 bases not matched to a gene; V was cut back by 3 bases and J by 9 bases. CDR3 length: 19 residues. Germline CDR1 and CDR2: SGHAT and FQNNGV. The CDR3 DNA sequence: TGTGCCAGCAGCTTCAGGGAGGACAGGGGGCGGAGTGAGGGGACTTGGCAGTACTTC. Translated: CASSFREDRGRSEGTWQYF.